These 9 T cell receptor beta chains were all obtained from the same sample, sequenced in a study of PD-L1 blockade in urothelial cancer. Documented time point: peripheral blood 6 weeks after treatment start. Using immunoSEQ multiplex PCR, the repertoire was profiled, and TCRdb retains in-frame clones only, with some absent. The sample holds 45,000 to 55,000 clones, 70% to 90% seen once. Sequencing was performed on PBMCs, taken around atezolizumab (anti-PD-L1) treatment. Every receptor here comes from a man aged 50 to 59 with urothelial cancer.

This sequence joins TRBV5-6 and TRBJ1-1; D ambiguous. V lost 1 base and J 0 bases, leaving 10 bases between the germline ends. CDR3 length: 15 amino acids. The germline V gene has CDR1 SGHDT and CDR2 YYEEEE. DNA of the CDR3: TGTGCCAGCAGCTTGCCCCGCAGGATGAACACTGAAGCTTTCTTT. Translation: CASSLPRRMNTEAFF.

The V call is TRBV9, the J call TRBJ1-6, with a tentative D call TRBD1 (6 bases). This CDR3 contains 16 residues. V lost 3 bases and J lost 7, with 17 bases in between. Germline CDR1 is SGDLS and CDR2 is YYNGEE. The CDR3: CASSGGERGGNSPLHF. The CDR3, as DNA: TGTGCCAGCAGCGGAGGCGAAAGGGGGGGGAATTCACCCCTCCACTTT.

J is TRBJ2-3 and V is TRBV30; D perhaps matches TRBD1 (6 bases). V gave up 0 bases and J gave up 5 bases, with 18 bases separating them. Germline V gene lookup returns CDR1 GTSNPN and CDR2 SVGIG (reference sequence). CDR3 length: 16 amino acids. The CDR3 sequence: CAWSVQVDSRGDTQYF. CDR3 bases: TGTGCCTGGAGTGTACAAGTGGATAGCAGGGGAGATACGCAGTATTTT.

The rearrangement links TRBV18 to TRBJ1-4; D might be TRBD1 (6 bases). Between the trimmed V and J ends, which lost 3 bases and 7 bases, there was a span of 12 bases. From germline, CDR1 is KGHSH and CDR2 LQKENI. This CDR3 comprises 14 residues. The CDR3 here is CASSPETGGEKLFF. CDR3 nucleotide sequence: TGTGCCAGCTCACCTGAGACAGGAGGTGAAAAACTGTTTTTT.

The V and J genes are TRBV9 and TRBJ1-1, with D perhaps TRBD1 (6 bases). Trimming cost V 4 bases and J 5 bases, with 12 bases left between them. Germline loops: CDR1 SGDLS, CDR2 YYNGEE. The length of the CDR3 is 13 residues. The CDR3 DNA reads TGTGCCAGCAGCCAGGGGATATTGACTGAAGCTTTCTTT. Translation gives CASSQGILTEAFF.

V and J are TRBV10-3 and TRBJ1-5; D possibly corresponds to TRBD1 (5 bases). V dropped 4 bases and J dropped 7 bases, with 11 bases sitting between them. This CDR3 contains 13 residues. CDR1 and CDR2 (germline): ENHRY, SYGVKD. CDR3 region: CAISAREGQPQHF. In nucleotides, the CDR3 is TGTGCCATCAGTGCCAGGGAAGGGCAGCCCCAGCATTTT.

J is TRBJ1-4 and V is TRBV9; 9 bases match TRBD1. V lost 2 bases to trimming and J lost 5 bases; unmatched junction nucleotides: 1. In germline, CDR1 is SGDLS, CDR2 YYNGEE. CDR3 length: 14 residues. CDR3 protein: CASSVGTGNEKLFF. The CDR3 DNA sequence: TGTGCCAGCAGCGTTGGGACAGGGAATGAAAAACTGTTTTTT.

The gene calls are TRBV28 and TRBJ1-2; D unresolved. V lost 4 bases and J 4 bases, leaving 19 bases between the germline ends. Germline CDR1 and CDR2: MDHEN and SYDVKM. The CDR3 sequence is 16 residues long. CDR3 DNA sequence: TGTGCCAGCAGTTACGACCAAAAGGAGCGGATCTATGGCTACACCTTC. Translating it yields CASSYDQKERIYGYTF.

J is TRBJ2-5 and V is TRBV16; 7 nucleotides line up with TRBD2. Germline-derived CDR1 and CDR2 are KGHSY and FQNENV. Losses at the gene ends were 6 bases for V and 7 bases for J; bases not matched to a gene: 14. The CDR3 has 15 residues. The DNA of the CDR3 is TGTGCCAGCAGTCCCATGACGGGGGGAGACATGACCCAGTACTTC. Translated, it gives CASSPMTGGDMTQYF.